The 27 T cell receptor beta chains below were found in one sample sequenced in a study of control samples from healthy donors and cancer patients. The table came from immunoSEQ multiplex PCR; TCRdb's copy has only in-frame clones and leaves some out. The table lists over 65,000 clones, 85% to 90% of them singletons, with 9.5% to 10% in the top ten. Source material: PBMCs. These receptors originate from a woman in her forties or fifties with colorectal cancer.

The rearrangement links TRBV5-1 to TRBJ1-1, with TRBD1 matching 10 bases. The CDR3 contains 16 residues. Trimming removed 5 bases from V and 3 bases from J; junction bases left unmatched: 10. Germline V lookup: CDR1 SGHRS, CDR2 YFSETQ. The CDR3 loop reads CASRTGQGTFYTEAFF. The CDR3 region has the DNA TGCGCCAGCAGAACGGGACAGGGGACCTTCTACACTGAAGCTTTCTTT.

This chain links TRBV7-3 with TRBJ2-2, with D possibly TRBD1 on 5 matching bases. The germline V gene encodes CDR1 SGHTA and CDR2 FQGTGA. The CDR3 spans 14 residues. The V and J ends lost 8 bases and 7 bases respectively, with 17 bases between them. The CDR3 DNA is TGTGCCAGCGCAATCCGCCAGGGCGACGGGGAGCTGTTTTTT. This gives the protein CASAIRQGDGELFF.

This clone appeared once. The chain recombines TRBV7-2 with TRBJ2-1; D is undetermined. Looked up from germline, CDR1 is SGHTA and CDR2 is FQGNSA. V was trimmed by 6 bases and J by 5 bases, leaving 14 bases between them. CDR3 length: 14 residues. In DNA form, the CDR3 reads TGTGCCAGCAGTCCCCCCCGGCCCAACAATGAGCAGTTCTTC. Translated, it gives CASSPPRPNNEQFF.

This CDR3 reads CASSYSGQGNSPLHF. CDR3 coding DNA: TGTGCCAGCAGTTACTCGGGACAGGGGAATTCACCCCTCCACTTT. The chain has TRBV6-6 and TRBJ1-6; TRBD1 aligns across 10 bases. The CDR3 spans 15 residues. The ends lost 0 bases at V and 7 bases at J; junction bases unmatched: 0. Germline CDR1 reads MNHNY; CDR2 reads SVGAGI (reference sequence).

J is TRBJ2-1 and V is TRBV18; 11 bases map to TRBD2. The J segment lost 4 bases and the V segment lost 4 bases, leaving 3 bases of the junction unmatched. The CDR3 is 15 residues long. From germline, CDR1 is KGHSH and CDR2 LQKENI. The CDR3 nucleotides are TGTGCCAGCTCACTTCTAGCGGGGGGTTACAATGAGCAGTTCTTC. It specifies CASSLLAGGYNEQFF.

The gene calls are TRBV10-2 and TRBJ1-4, with 8 positions matching TRBD1. V lost 6 bases, J lost 7 bases, and 7 bases stayed unmatched. The CDR3 runs 14 residues. Germline CDR1 WSHSY, CDR2 SAAADI. The CDR3, as DNA: TGCGCCAGCAGGGACCAGGGGGCGGGTGAAAAACTGTTTTTT. The encoded protein is CASRDQGAGEKLFF.

This chain joins TRBV28 and TRBJ1-1, with a weak D call TRBD1 (6 bases). The CDR3 runs to 13 residues. V was cut by 6 bases and J by 8 bases, with 16 bases left in between. In germline, CDR1 is MDHEN, CDR2 SYDVKM. The CDR3 loop reads CASRPRGSAEAFF. In nucleotides, the CDR3 is TGTGCCAGCAGGCCAAGGGGGTCGGCGGAAGCTTTCTTT.

This sequence joins TRBV6-5 and TRBJ1-2; a weak D match, TRBD1 (5 bases). CDR1 is MNHEY and CDR2 is SVGAGI in the germline V gene. The CDR3 totals 13 residues. Trimming cost V 6 bases and J 7 bases, with 15 bases left between them. This chain's CDR3 is CASRPGQTLGYTF. The CDR3 DNA reads TGTGCCAGCAGACCCGGACAAACCCTTGGCTACACCTTC.

This chain connects TRBV5-6 to TRBJ1-1; D possibly corresponds to TRBD1 (6 bases). With 2 bases removed from V and 4 bases from J, the gap between germline ends came to 18 bases. Germline V gives CDR1 SGHDT, CDR2 YYEEEE. CDR3 length: 16 residues. CDR3 in DNA: TGTGCCAGCAGCTTAACAGGGTTGGGAGGGGTCACTGAAGCTTTCTTT. This sequence encodes CASSLTGLGGVTEAFF.

CDR3 DNA sequence: TGTGCCAGCAGCGGCCGGGGCTCTGGAAACACCATATATTTT. Its protein product is CASSGRGSGNTIYF. This sequence joins TRBV6-5 and TRBJ1-3, with D uncertain. The CDR3 length is 14 residues. Trimming removed 6 bases from V and 0 bases from J, with 9 bases in between. Germline CDR1 MNHEY, CDR2 SVGAGI.

The chain employs TRBV9 and TRBJ2-5, with 10 bases identical to TRBD2. CDR3 size: 16 residues. Looked up from germline, CDR1 is SGDLS and CDR2 is YYNGEE. V lost 0 bases, J lost 1 base, and 3 bases stayed unmatched. The chain's CDR3 is CASSVASGGFQETQYF. For the CDR3, the DNA is TGTGCCAGCAGCGTAGCTAGCGGGGGCTTCCAAGAGACCCAGTACTTC.

The V call is TRBV7-2, the J call TRBJ1-2; D might be TRBD1 (6 bases). Trimming removed 6 bases at V and 4 bases at J, with 18 bases between. Germline CDR1 SGHTA, CDR2 FQGNSA. CDR3 length equals 15 residues. The CDR3, as DNA: TGTGCCAGCAGGGCCCCCGGGGGGCGCGGCTATGGCTACACCTTC. It translates to CASRAPGGRGYGYTF.

The V and J genes are TRBV12-3 or TRBV12-4 and TRBJ1-3, with no clear D. The CDR3 has 13 amino acids. V dropped 2 bases and J dropped 0 bases, with 2 bases sitting between them. The CDR3 loop reads CASSLFSGNTIYF. The CDR3 region has the DNA TGTGCCAGCAGTTTATTCTCTGGAAACACCATATATTTT.

The table lists this clone with a count of one. A read error may account for a junction end that differs from germline. This specimen includes other DNA sequences encoding the same CDR3. The rearrangement links TRBV7-9 to TRBJ2-1; D remains ambiguous. The length of the CDR3 is 13 residues. Germline loops: CDR1 SEHNR, CDR2 FQNEAQ (reference sequence). CDR3 sequence reads: CASSFGDYNEQFF. The CDR3 DNA sequence: TGCGCCAGCAGCTTTGGGGACTACAATGAGCAGTTCTTC.

The CDR3 protein is CASSYALAGGGDQYF. The CDR3 DNA follows: TGTGCCAGCAGTTACGCACTAGCGGGGGGCGGGGACCAGTACTTC. The rearrangement joins TRBV6-5 to TRBJ2-5; 12 bases align to TRBD2. Germline assignment: CDR1 MNHEY and CDR2 SVGAGI. V lost 2 bases to trimming and J lost 10 bases; unmatched junction nucleotides: 8. CDR3 length: 15 residues.

This rearrangement joins TRBV7-2 to TRBJ2-4; no clear D. The CDR3 has 15 amino acids. The germline V gene has CDR1 SGHTA and CDR2 FQGNSA. V was shortened by 3 bases and J by 3 bases, with 12 bases between the two germline ends. The CDR3 is CASSFLVGLKNIQYF. DNA of the CDR3: TGTGCCAGCAGCTTTCTCGTAGGGCTCAAAAACATTCAGTACTTC.

DNA for the CDR3: TGCGCCAGCAGCTTGGGAGGGTTGGGGGAGGCTGAAGCTTTCTTT. Its protein product is CASSLGGLGEAEAFF. This rearrangement joins TRBV5-1 to TRBJ1-1, with a weak D call TRBD1 (5 bases). The CDR3 is 15 residues long. The V gene's germline CDR1 is SGHRS and CDR2 YFSETQ. V gave up 0 bases and J gave up 6 bases, with 15 bases separating them.

This chain uses TRBV27 with TRBJ1-5; D is undetermined. CDR1 and CDR2 (germline): MNHEY, SMNVEV (reference sequence). There are 13 residues in the CDR3. Trimming shortened V by 0 bases and J by 7 bases, and 7 bases separated the two germline ends. CDR3 in amino acids: CASSLSLGQPQHF. The DNA of the CDR3 is TGTGCCAGCAGTTTATCGTTGGGACAGCCCCAGCATTTT.

The V gene is TRBV12-3 or TRBV12-4, the J gene TRBJ1-5; no clear D. V shed 3 bases and J shed 5 bases, with 5 bases lying between them. This CDR3 comprises 12 residues. The chain's CDR3 is CASSFGYQPQHF. The CDR3 coding sequence is TGTGCCAGCAGTTTTGGGTATCAGCCCCAGCATTTT.

The rearrangement links TRBV27 to TRBJ1-3; D is possibly TRBD1 (5 bases). V was shortened by 6 bases and J by 5 bases, with 17 bases between the two germline ends. Germline lookup yields CDR1 MNHEY and CDR2 SMNVEV (reference sequence). This CDR3 region has 15 residues. The CDR3 loop reads CASSPSGLGRNTIYF. The DNA of the CDR3 is TGTGCCAGCAGCCCTTCCGGTTTGGGGCGAAACACCATATATTTT.

This clone was seen a few times. The V and J genes are TRBV10-2 and TRBJ2-7, with TRBD1 matching over 8 bases. The V gene's germline CDR1 is WSHSY and CDR2 SAAADI. Losses at the gene ends were 6 bases for V and 6 bases for J; bases not matched to a gene: 1. CDR3 size: 11 residues. As DNA, the CDR3 is TGCGCCAGCAGCCAGGGGGCCGAGCAGTACGTC. Amino acid sequence: CASSQGAEQYV.

The V gene is TRBV9, the J gene TRBJ2-3; D possibly uses TRBD1 or TRBD2 (6 bases each). This CDR3 contains 14 residues. Germline CDR1 is SGDLS and CDR2 is YYNGEE. Trimming stripped 5 bases from V and 6 bases from J, with 16 bases between. CDR3 DNA: TGTGCCAGCAGTAGCTTCAGGGGAGGCGATACGCAGTATTTT. Its translation: CASSSFRGGDTQYF.

This clone has only one observation. The chain uses TRBV6-6 and TRBJ1-1; tentative D call: TRBD1 (5 bases). Trimming cost V 5 bases and J 4 bases, with 23 bases left between them. Germline V lookup: CDR1 MNHNY, CDR2 SVGAGI (reference sequence). The CDR3 is made up of 17 amino acids. This chain's CDR3 is CASSPRLGTGRITEAFF. DNA of the CDR3: TGTGCCAGCAGTCCACGCCTGGGGACGGGCCGAATCACTGAAGCTTTCTTT.

The chain employs TRBV6-6 and TRBJ2-7; 8 bases agree with TRBD1. The CDR3 spans 15 residues. CDR1 MNHNY and CDR2 SVGAGI come from the germline V gene (reference sequence). The ends lost 5 bases at V and 0 bases at J; junction bases unmatched: 6. The CDR3 DNA reads TGTGCCAGCAGTCCCGGGACAGGCTTCTCCTACGAGCAGTACGTC. It codes for CASSPGTGFSYEQYV.

The gene calls are TRBV4-3 and TRBJ2-1; 10 bases align to TRBD1. The CDR3 extends over 16 amino acids. Germline CDR1 is LGHNA and CDR2 is YSLEER. V trimming: 0 bases; J trimming: 6 bases; junction bases outside the gene matches: 5. CDR3 DNA sequence: TGCGCCAGCAGCCAAGATATAGGACAGGGGGTCAATGAGCAGTTCTTC. Protein: CASSQDIGQGVNEQFF.

V usage is TRBV13 and J usage is TRBJ1-1, with TRBD1 as a possible D gene (6 bases). Between the trimmed V and J ends, which lost 2 bases and 3 bases, there was a span of 19 bases. CDR1 and CDR2 from the germline V gene are PRHDT and FYEKMQ (reference sequence). The CDR3 runs 17 residues. CDR3 loop: CASSLLGADLRDTEAFF. CDR3 sequence (DNA): TGTGCCAGCAGCTTATTGGGGGCCGATCTAAGGGACACTGAAGCTTTCTTT.

The chain carries TRBV6-1 and TRBJ2-2; TRBD2 might be the D (6 bases). The V end was cut by 3 bases, the J end by 1 base, with 12 bases between. Germline V gene sequence: CDR1 MNHNS, CDR2 SASEGT. The CDR3 consists of 16 residues. This CDR3 reads CASSDPGGWNTGELFF. CDR3 bases: TGTGCCAGCAGTGACCCCGGGGGTTGGAACACCGGGGAGCTGTTTTTT.